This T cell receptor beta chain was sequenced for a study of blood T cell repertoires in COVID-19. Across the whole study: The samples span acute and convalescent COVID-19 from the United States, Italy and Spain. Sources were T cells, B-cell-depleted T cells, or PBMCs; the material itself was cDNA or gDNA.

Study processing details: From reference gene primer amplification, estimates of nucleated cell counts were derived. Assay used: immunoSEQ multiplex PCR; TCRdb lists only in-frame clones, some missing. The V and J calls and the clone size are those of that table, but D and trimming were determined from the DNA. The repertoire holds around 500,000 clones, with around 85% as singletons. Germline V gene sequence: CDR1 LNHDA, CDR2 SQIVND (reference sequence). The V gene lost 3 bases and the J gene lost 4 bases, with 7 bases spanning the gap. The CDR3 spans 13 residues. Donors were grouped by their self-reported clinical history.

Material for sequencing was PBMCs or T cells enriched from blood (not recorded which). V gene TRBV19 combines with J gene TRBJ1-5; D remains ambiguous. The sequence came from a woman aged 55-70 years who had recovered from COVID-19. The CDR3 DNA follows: TGTGCCAGTAGTATCCCCGGTAATCAGCCCCAGCATTTT. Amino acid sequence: CASSIPGNQPQHF.